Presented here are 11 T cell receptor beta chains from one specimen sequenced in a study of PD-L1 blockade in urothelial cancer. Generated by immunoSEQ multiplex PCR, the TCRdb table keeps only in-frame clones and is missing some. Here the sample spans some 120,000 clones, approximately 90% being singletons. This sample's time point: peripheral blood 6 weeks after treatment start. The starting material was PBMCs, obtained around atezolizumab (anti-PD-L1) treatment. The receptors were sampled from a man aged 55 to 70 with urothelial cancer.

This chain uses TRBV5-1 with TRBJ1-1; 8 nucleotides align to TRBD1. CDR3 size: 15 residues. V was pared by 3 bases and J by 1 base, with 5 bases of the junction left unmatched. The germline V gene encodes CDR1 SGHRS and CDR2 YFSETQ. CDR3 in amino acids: CASSSPTGANTEAFF. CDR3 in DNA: TGCGCCAGCAGCTCCCCGACAGGGGCGAACACTGAAGCTTTCTTT.

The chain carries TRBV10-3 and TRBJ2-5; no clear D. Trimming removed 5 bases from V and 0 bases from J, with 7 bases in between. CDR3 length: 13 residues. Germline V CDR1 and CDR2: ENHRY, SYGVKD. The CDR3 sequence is CAISTEYQETQYF. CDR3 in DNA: TGTGCCATCAGTACAGAATACCAAGAGACCCAGTACTTC.

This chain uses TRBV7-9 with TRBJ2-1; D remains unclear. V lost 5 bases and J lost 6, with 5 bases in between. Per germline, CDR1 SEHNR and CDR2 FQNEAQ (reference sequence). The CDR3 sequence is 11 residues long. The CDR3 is CASSPFNEQFF. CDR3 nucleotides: TGTGCCAGCAGCCCCTTCAATGAGCAGTTCTTC.

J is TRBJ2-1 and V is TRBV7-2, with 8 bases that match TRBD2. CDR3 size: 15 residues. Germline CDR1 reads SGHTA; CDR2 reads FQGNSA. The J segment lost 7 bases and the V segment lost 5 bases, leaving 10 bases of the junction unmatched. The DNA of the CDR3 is TGTGCCAGCAGCCGAATAGCGGGGTCAGGGAATGAGCAGTTCTTC. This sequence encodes CASSRIAGSGNEQFF.

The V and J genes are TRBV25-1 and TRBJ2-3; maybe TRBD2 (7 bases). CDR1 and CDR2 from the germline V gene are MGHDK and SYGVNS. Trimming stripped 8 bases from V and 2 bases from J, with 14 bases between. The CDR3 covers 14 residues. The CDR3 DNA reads TGTGCCAGCGGGGTGGGGGGGGCCACAGATACGCAGTATTTT. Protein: CASGVGGATDTQYF.

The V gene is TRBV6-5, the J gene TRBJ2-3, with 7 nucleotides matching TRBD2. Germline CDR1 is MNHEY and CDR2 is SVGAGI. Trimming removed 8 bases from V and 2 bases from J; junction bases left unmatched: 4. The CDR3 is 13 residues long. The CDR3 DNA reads TGTGCCAGCCAGCGGGGATCCACAGATACGCAGTATTTT. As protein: CASQRGSTDTQYF.

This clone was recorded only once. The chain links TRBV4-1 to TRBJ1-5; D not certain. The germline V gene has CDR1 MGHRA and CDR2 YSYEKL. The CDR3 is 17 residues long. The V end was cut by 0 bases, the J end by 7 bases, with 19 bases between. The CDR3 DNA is TGCGCCAGCAGCCAAGAGTACTATTCCAACACTGGGCAGCCCCAGCATTTT. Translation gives CASSQEYYSNTGQPQHF.

The CDR3 DNA reads TGTGCCAGCAGTCAGTCCGGGACAGGGGCCTACGAGCAGTACTTC. Protein sequence: CASSQSGTGAYEQYF. The V gene is TRBV6-5, the J gene TRBJ2-7; 10 positions match TRBD1. Germline loops: CDR1 MNHEY, CDR2 SVGAGI. Trimming removed 5 bases from V and 2 bases from J; junction bases left unmatched: 6. This CDR3 contains 15 residues.

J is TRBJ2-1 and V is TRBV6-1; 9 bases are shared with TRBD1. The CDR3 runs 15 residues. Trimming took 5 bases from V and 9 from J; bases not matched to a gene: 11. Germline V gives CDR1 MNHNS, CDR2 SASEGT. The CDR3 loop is CASSSGTGSSGEQFF. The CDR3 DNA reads TGTGCCAGCAGTAGCGGGACAGGGTCATCAGGTGAGCAGTTCTTC.

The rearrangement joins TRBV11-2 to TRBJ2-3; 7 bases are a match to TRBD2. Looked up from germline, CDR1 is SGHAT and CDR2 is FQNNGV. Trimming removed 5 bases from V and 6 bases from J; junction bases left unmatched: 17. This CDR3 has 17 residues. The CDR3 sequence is CASSPFPASGVWDTQYF. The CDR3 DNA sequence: TGTGCCAGCAGCCCATTCCCCGCGAGCGGGGTATGGGATACGCAGTATTTT.

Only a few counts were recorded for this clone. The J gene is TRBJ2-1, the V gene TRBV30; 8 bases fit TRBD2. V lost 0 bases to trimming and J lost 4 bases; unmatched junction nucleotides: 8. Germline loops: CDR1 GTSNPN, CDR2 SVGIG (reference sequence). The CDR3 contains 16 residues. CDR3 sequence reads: CAWSVRRGAAYNEQFF. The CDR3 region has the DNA TGTGCCTGGAGTGTAAGGCGGGGGGCCGCATACAATGAGCAGTTCTTC.